This T cell receptor beta chain was identified in a study of CD8 T cells in ankylosing spondylitis. One entry per CDR3 protein results from TCRdb running MiXCR on the 5' RACE reads. The sample records tens of thousands of distinct CDR3 sequences, roughly 10% being singletons. General observations from the study: A TCR beta motif of roughly 8 highly homologous variants seemed to mark ankylosing spondylitis blood. Disease-associated clones were reportedly significantly overrepresented in matched ankylosing spondylitis synovial fluid.

For this clonotype: Its antigen is unidentified.

V was pared by 8 bases and J by 3 bases, with 11 bases between. CDR3 length: 13 amino acids. CDR1 SEHNR and CDR2 FQNEAQ come from the germline V gene (reference sequence). The sample was blood, either unsorted or a sorted T cell fraction (not recorded which). The chain has TRBV7-9 and TRBJ2-1; D uncertain. This TCR derives from a male donor with ankylosing spondylitis. CDR3 amino acids: CASLRSGYNEQFF. In nucleotides, the CDR3 is TGTGCCAGCTTAAGATCCGGCTACAATGAGCAGTTCTTC. The complete variable domain, with remaining parts taken from reference TRBV7-9 and TRBJ2-1, reads DTGVSQNPRHKITKRGQNVTFRCDPISEHNRLYWYRQTLGQGPEFLTYFQNEAQLEKSRLLSDRFSAERPKGSFSTLEIQRTEQGDSAMYLCASLRSGYNEQFFGPGTRLTVL.